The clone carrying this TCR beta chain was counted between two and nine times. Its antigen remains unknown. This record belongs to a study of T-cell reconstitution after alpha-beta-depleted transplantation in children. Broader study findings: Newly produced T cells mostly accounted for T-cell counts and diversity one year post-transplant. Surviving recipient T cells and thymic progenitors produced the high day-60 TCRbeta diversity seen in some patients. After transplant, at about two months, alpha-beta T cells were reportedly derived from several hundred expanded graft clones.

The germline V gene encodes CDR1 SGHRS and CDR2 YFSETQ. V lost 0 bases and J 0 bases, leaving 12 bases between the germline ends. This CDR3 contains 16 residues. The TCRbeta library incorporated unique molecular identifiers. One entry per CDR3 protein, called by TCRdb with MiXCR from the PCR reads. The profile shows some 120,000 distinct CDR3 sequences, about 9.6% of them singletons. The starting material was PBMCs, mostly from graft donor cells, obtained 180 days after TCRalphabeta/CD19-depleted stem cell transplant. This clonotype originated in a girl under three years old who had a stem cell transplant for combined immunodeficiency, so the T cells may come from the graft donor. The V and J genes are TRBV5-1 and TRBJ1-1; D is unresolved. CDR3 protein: CASSLGEPGMNTEAFF. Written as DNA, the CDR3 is TGCGCCAGCAGCTTGGGCGAGCCGGGGATGAACACTGAAGCTTTCTTT.